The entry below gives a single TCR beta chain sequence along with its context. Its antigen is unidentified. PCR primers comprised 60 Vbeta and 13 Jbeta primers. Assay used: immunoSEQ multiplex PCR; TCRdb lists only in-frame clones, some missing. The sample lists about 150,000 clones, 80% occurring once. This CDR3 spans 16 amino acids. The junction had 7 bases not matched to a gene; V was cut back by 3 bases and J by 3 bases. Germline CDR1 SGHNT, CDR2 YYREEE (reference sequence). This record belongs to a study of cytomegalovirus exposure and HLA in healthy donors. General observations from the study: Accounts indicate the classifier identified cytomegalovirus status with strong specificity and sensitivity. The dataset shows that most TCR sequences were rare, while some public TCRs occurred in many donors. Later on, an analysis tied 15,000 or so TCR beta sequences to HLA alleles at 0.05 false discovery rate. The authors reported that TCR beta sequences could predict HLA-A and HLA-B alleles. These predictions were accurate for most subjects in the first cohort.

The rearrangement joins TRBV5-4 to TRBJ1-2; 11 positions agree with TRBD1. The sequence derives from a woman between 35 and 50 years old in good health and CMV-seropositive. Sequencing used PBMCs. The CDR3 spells CASSSGTGGAYYGYTF. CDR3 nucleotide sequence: TGTGCCAGCAGCTCCGGGACAGGGGGGGCCTACTATGGCTACACCTTC.